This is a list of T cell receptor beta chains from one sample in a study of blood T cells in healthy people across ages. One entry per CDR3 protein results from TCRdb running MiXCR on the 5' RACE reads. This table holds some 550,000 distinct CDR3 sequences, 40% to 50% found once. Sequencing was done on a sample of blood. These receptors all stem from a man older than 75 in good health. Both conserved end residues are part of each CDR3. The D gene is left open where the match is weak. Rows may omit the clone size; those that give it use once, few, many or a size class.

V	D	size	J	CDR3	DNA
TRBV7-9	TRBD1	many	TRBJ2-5	CASSYFVGTGVGETQYF	TGTGCCAGCAGCTATTTCGTGGGGACAGGGGTAGGAGAGACCCAGTACTTC
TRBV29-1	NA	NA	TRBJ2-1	CSVCHRDNERFF	TGCAGCGTTTGCCACCGGGACAATGAGCGGTTCTTC
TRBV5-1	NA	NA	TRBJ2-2	CASSLAVTQGTGELFF	TGCGCCAGCAGCTTGGCCGTGACGCAGGGCACCGGGGAGCTGTTTTTT
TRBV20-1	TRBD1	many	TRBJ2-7	CSASDRGYEQYF	TGCAGTGCTAGCGACAGGGGCTACGAGCAGTACTTC
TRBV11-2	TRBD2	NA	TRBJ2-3	CASSHIAGGPLGTDTQYF	TGTGCCAGCAGCCACATAGCGGGGGGGCCTTTGGGCACAGATACGCAGTATTTT
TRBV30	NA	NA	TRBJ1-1	CAWSVRRSVNTEAFF	TGTGCCTGGAGTGTACGAAGAAGTGTGAACACTGAAGCTTTCTTT
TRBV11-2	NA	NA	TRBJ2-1	CASSLERYNEQFF	TGTGCCAGCAGCTTAGAGAGGTACAATGAGCAGTTCTTC
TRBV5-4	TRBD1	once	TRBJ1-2	CASSPNGQGNYGYTF	TGTGCCAGCAGCCCAAACGGACAGGGGAACTATGGCTACACCTTC
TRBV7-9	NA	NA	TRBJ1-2	CASSLIGGDGYTF	TGTGCCAGCAGCTTAATAGGGGGTGATGGCTACACCTTC
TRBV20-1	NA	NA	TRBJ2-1	CSASWLAGQQGNEQFF	TGCAGTGCTAGTTGGTTGGCGGGACAACAGGGGAATGAGCAGTTCTTC
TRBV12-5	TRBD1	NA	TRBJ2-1	CASGLGTGNEQFF	TGTGCTAGTGGTCTCGGGACAGGTAATGAGCAGTTCTTC
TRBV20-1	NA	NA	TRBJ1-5	CSARVGSNQPQHF	TGCAGTGCTAGAGTTGGGAGCAATCAGCCCCAGCATTTT
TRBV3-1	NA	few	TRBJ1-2	CASSQGTGKGYGYTF	TGTGCCAGCAGCCAAGGAACCGGGAAAGGCTATGGCTACACCTTC
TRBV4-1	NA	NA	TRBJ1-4	CASSQIGSVGYEKLFF	TGCGCCAGCAGCCAAATAGGAAGTGTAGGGTATGAAAAACTGTTTTTT
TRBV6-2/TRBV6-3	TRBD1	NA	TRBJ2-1	CASSYAGTGGYNEQFF	TGTGCCAGCAGTTACGCCGGGACAGGGGGATACAATGAGCAGTTCTTC
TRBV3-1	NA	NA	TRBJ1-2	CASSRGRPNGYTF	TGTGCCAGCAGCCGAGGAAGGCCGAATGGCTACACCTTC
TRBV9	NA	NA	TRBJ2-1	CASSSTAGSYNEQFF	TGTGCCAGCAGCTCCACAGCCGGGTCCTACAATGAGCAGTTCTTC
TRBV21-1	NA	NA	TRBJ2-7	CASSKSQREDPYEQYF	TGTGCCAGCAGCAAAAGTCAACGGGAGGACCCCTACGAGCAGTACTTC
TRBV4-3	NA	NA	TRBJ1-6	CASSQAGQQNSPLHF	TGCGCCAGCAGCCAAGCCGGACAGCAAAATTCACCCCTCCACTTT
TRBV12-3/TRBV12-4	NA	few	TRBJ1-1	CASRVGAIEAFF	TGTGCCAGCCGTGTCGGGGCCATTGAAGCTTTCTTT
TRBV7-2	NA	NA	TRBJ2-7	CAVGSEQYF	TGTGCAGTTGGGAGCGAGCAGTACTTC
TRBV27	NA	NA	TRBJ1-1	CASSHREKGTEAFF	TGTGCCAGCAGCCACCGAGAAAAGGGCACTGAAGCTTTCTTT
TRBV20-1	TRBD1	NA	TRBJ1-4	CSAGPGQGNEKLFF	TGCAGTGCTGGACCGGGACAGGGCAATGAAAAACTGTTTTTT
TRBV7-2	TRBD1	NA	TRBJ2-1	CASSHQGAQDEQFF	TGTGCCAGCAGCCACCAGGGGGCTCAGGATGAGCAGTTCTTC
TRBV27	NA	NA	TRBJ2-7	CASKGALRAEQYF	TGTGCCAGCAAGGGAGCGCTAAGGGCCGAGCAGTACTTC
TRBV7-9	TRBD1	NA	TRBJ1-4	CASSLGGQGFEKLFF	TGTGCCAGCAGCTTAGGGGGACAGGGATTTGAAAAACTGTTTTTT
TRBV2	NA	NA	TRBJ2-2	CASSKGQANGELFF	TGTGCCAGCAGCAAAGGACAAGCGAACGGGGAGCTGTTTTTT
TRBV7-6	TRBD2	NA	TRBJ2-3	CASSPAGVQDTQYF	TGTGCCAGCAGCCCAGCGGGAGTGCAAGATACGCAGTATTTT
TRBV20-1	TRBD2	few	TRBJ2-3	CSASQSGSADTQYF	TGCAGTGCTAGCCAGAGCGGGAGCGCAGATACGCAGTATTTT
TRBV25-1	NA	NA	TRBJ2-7	CASGGVFTYEQYF	TGTGCCAGCGGAGGGGTATTCACCTACGAGCAGTACTTC
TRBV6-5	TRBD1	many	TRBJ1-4	CASSYSRTLRGVNEKLFF	TGTGCCAGCAGTTACTCGAGAACCCTCAGGGGGGTAAATGAAAAACTGTTTTTT
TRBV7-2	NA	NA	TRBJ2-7	CASSLAQGFSYEQYF	TGTGCCAGCAGCTTAGCTCAGGGGTTCTCCTACGAGCAGTACTTC
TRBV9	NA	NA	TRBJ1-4	CASSPGFNEKLFF	TGTGCCAGCAGCCCGGGATTTAATGAAAAACTGTTTTTT
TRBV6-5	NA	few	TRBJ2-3	CATKDGGAPTDTQYF	TGTGCCACCAAAGACGGCGGGGCGCCCACAGATACGCAGTATTTT
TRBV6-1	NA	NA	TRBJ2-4	CASSDNPDLAKNIQYF	TGTGCCAGCAGTGATAATCCAGATTTAGCCAAAAACATTCAGTACTTC
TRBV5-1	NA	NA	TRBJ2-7	CVSSLDHRGGTYEQYF	TGCGTCAGCAGCTTGGATCACAGGGGGGGGACCTACGAGCAGTACTTC
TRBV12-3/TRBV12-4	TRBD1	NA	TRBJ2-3	CASSSDRGGIDTQYF	TGTGCCAGCAGTTCTGACAGGGGTGGAATAGATACGCAGTATTTT
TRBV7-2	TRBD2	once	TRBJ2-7	CASSLGGAGADEQYF	TGTGCCAGCAGCTTAGGCGGCGCGGGAGCTGACGAGCAGTACTTC
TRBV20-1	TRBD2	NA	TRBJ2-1	CSASSRGGGGFNEQFF	TGCAGTGCTAGCTCCCGCGGGGGCGGGGGGTTCAATGAGCAGTTCTTC
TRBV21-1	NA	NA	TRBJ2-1	CASSKGGTERTNEQFF	TGTGCCAGCAGCAAAGGAGGGACGGAGCGGACGAATGAGCAGTTCTTC
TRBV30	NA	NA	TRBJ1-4	CAWSGLTAAGEKLFF	TGTGCCTGGAGTGGTCTCACGGCAGCCGGTGAAAAACTGTTTTTT
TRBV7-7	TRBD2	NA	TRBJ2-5	CASSLGTSDQETQYF	TGTGCTAGCAGCTTAGGGACTAGCGACCAAGAGACCCAGTACTTC